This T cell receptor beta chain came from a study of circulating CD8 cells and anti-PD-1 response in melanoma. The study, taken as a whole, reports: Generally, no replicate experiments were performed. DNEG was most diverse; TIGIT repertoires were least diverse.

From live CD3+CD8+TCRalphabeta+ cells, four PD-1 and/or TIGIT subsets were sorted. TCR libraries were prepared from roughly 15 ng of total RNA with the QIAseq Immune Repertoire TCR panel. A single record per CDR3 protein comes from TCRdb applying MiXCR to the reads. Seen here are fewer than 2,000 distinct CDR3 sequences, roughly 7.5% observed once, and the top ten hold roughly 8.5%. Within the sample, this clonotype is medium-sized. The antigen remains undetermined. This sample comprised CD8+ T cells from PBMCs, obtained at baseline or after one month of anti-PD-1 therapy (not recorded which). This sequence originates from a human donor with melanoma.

CDR3 DNA: TGTGCCACCAGTGATTTGTCCGATTCTGGCTACACCTTC. Its protein is CATSDLSDSGYTF. This chain joins TRBV24-1 and TRBJ1-2; no definite D call. V gave up 0 bases and J gave up 7 bases, with 8 bases separating them. The CDR3 loop spans 13 amino acids. Germline CDR1 is KGHDR and CDR2 is SFDVKD.